One T cell receptor (beta chain) is described in this entry. Sequencing was performed with immunoSEQ multiplex PCR; in TCRdb, only in-frame clones are kept and a portion is missing. This sample has about 97,000 clones, with under 85% found just once. The data originate from a study of radiotherapy plus CTLA-4 blockade in lung cancer. Germline CDR1 reads SGHNT; CDR2 reads YENEEA. V lost 0 bases and J lost 3; bases outside the gene matches: 5. This CDR3 is built from 16 residues. This chain joins TRBV11-3 and TRBJ2-1, with TRBD1 matching 7 bases. The sequencing used peripheral blood, collected from a patient treated with radiotherapy plus ipilimumab. This receptor was taken from a human donor with non-small cell lung cancer who had a partial response to radiotherapy plus ipilimumab. Some clones in this sample may be carry-over from other donors' samples. For the CDR3, the DNA is TGTGCCAGCAGCTTAGAAGGTTGGGACAGCTACAATGAGCAGTTCTTC. Translating gives CASSLEGWDSYNEQFF.